What follows describes a single T cell receptor beta chain. Its cognate antigen is unknown. With 1 base clipped from V and 6 bases from J, the junction kept 8 bases outside the gene matches. CDR1 MGHRA and CDR2 YSYEKL come from the germline V gene. The CDR3 extends over 15 amino acids. PCR primers comprised 60 Vbeta and 13 Jbeta primers. Produced via immunoSEQ multiplex PCR; TCRdb's table is partial and in-frame only. The repertoire holds some 140,000 clones, with 76% as singletons. The sample comes from a study of cytomegalovirus exposure and HLA in healthy donors. Findings and caveats of the study: V- and J-gene trimming of TCR beta was linked (in a later analysis) to a missense DCLRE1C variant. The records held CMV serostatus as the only immune exposure information.

The TCR comes from a man between 40 and 49 years old in good health and CMV-seronegative. The V call is TRBV4-1, the J call TRBJ2-7; 8 bases are shared with TRBD1. The sequenced sample consisted of PBMCs. Here the CDR3 reads CASSQVWTGMSEQYF. The CDR3 nucleotides are TGCGCCAGCAGCCAAGTTTGGACAGGGATGTCCGAGCAGTACTTC.